This TCR beta chain was observed in a study of blood T cell repertoires in COVID-19. The CDR3 contains 17 residues. Trimming at V came to 0 bases and at J to 0 bases, leaving 7 bases not matched to a gene. Germline CDR1 and CDR2: SGHVS and FNYEAQ. Some clones are missing from TCRdb's copy, which holds only in-frame ones; the method was immunoSEQ multiplex PCR. The data contain around 69,000 clones, roughly 89% of them singletons. The sequence derives from a woman aged 45-59 years with active COVID-19. V gene TRBV7-6 combines with J gene TRBJ2-5, with 7 bases fitting TRBD2. The sample was peripheral blood. DNA of the CDR3: TGTGCCAGCAGCTTAGCGGGCAGCGGGGAGTACCAAGAGACCCAGTACTTC. Protein sequence: CASSLAGSGEYQETQYF.